Sequencing of this T cell receptor beta chain was carried out in a study of T cells in tumors after PD-1 blockade. The overall study: No patient had prior checkpoint blockade, systemic immunosuppression, or radiotherapy within 4 weeks. Peripheral blood samples averaged around 33,000 unique clonotypes and about 110,000 templates. Patients received pembrolizumab 200 mg every 3 weeks or cemiplimab 350 mg every 2 weeks. During anti-PD-1 treatment, some patients continued daily vismodegib 150 mg.

In germline, CDR1 is SNHLY, CDR2 FYNNEI. Trimming pared 8 bases from V and 0 bases from J, leaving 26 bases between. The CDR3 is 19 amino acids. Assay used: immunoSEQ multiplex PCR; TCRdb lists only in-frame clones, some missing. The repertoire holds tens of thousands of clones, with around 80% as singletons. By sample fraction, this clone is medium-sized (0.01 to 0.1%). In the same sample, other DNA sequences code for this CDR3. This specimen consisted of PBMCs, obtained before anti-PD-1 treatment. The J gene is TRBJ2-1, the V gene TRBV2; D possibly corresponds to TRBD2 (7 bases). This receptor was obtained from a human donor with basal cell carcinoma. The CDR3 reads CASCYGGARVGSSYNEQFF. In DNA, the CDR3 is TGTGCCAGCTGTTATGGGGGGGCGCGGGTGGGGAGCTCCTACAATGAGCAGTTCTTC.